Shown below are 13 T cell receptor beta chains from a single sample sequenced in a study of T cell responses to AZD1222 COVID-19 vaccine. TCRdb keeps only in-frame clones here, not all; method: immunoSEQ multiplex PCR. The data hold 100,000 to 120,000 clones, with roughly nine tenths observed a single time. The material sequenced was peripheral blood, taken on day 0 of AZD1222 vaccination. The receptors shown here come from an adult in good health.

The chain joins TRBV11-2 to TRBJ2-7; the D is unclear. The germline V gene has CDR1 SGHAT and CDR2 FQNNGV. CDR3 length equals 14 residues. The V gene lost 1 base and the J gene lost 2 bases, with 9 bases spanning the gap. CDR3 sequence reads: CASSLVDGPYEQYF. The CDR3 DNA is TGTGCCAGCAGCTTAGTCGACGGACCCTACGAGCAGTACTTC. The full variable domain, with the rest looked up from reference TRBV11-2 and TRBJ2-7, is EAGVAQSPRYKIIEKRQSVAFWCNPISGHATLYWYQQILGQGPKLLIQFQNNGVVDDSQLPKDRFSAERLKGVDSTLKIQPAKLEDSAVYLCASSLVDGPYEQYFGPGTRLTVT.

The V and J genes are TRBV29-1 and TRBJ2-1, with D hard to call. V was cut by 0 bases and J by 0 bases, with 9 bases left in between. Looked up from germline, CDR1 is SQVTM and CDR2 is ANQGSEA. The CDR3 covers 15 residues. CDR3 sequence (DNA): TGCAGCGTTGAAGAGGTCTGGGGCTCCTACAATGAGCAGTTCTTC. This encodes CSVEEVWGSYNEQFF.

This clone was seen a single time. The chain employs TRBV10-2 and TRBJ2-3, with 11 bases matching TRBD2. The CDR3 covers 16 residues. Germline CDR1 and CDR2: WSHSY and SAAADI. J was trimmed by 3 bases and V by 3 bases; bases with no gene match: 5. CDR3 protein: CASSDVLAGGTDTQYF. Written as DNA, the CDR3 is TGCGCCAGCAGTGATGTTCTAGCGGGAGGAACAGATACGCAGTATTTT.

The V call is TRBV4-1, the J call TRBJ2-1, with D possibly TRBD1 on 6 matching bases. The CDR3 is made up of 16 amino acids. Trimming took off 3 bases at V and 7 bases at J, with 19 bases between the two ends. Germline V gives CDR1 MGHRA, CDR2 YSYEKL. Here the CDR3 DNA reads TGCGCCAGCAGCCACAACACCCGGGACATCGGGAATGAGCAGTTCTTC. This gives the protein CASSHNTRDIGNEQFF.

V gene TRBV29-1 combines with J gene TRBJ2-5; D call uncertain. CDR3 length: 12 amino acids. CDR1 and CDR2 from the germline V gene are SQVTM and ANQGSEA. The V gene lost 2 bases and the J gene lost 5 bases, with 9 bases spanning the gap. Here the CDR3 reads CSVEIQAETQYF. Here the CDR3 DNA reads TGCAGCGTTGAAATCCAGGCGGAGACCCAGTACTTC.

The chain employs TRBV27 and TRBJ2-5; 7 nucleotides match TRBD2. The CDR3 loop spans 14 amino acids. Trimming removed 3 bases from V and 4 bases from J; junction bases left unmatched: 5. The germline gives CDR1 MNHEY, CDR2 SMNVEV (reference sequence). CDR3 nucleotides: TGTGCCAGCAGTTTCTTAGGCGGGAGAGAGACCCAGTACTTC. Translating it yields CASSFLGGRETQYF.

This sequence joins TRBV3-1 (or the pseudogene TRBV3-2) and TRBJ2-3, with D possibly TRBD2 on 5 matching bases. CDR1 LGHDT and CDR2 YNNKEL come from the germline V gene (reference sequence). The CDR3 consists of 16 residues. With 0 bases removed from V and 5 bases from J, the gap between germline ends came to 15 bases. For the CDR3, the DNA is TGTGCCAGCAGCCAAGAGAATAAAGGTGGAGGAGATACGCAGTATTTT. Amino acids: CASSQENKGGGDTQYF.

The genes are TRBV14 and TRBJ2-5, with 10 bases identical to TRBD2. V shed 3 bases and J 5 bases; nucleotides not matched to a gene: 6. The V gene's germline CDR1 is SGHDN and CDR2 FVKESK. The CDR3 length is 15 residues. The CDR3 here is CASSQSGGVLETQYF. For the CDR3, the DNA is TGTGCCAGCAGCCAGAGCGGGGGGGTCTTGGAGACCCAGTACTTC.

The J gene is TRBJ2-2, the V gene TRBV9; D unresolved. V was shortened by 0 bases and J by 7 bases, with 4 bases between the two germline ends. Germline CDR1 SGDLS, CDR2 YYNGEE. The CDR3 is 12 amino acids. As DNA, the CDR3 is TGTGCCAGCAGCGTAGTCGTCGGGGAGCTGTTTTTT. It codes for CASSVVVGELFF.

A remark on this clone: An end of the junction differs from the germline gene, which may be a read error. J is TRBJ1-6 and V is TRBV4-1; perhaps TRBD1 as D (6 bases). The CDR3 runs 17 residues. In germline, CDR1 is MGHRA, CDR2 YSYEKL. The CDR3 nucleotides are TGCGCCAGCAGCCAGGCTGGGGGCAGCTCCAATAATTCACCCCTCCACTTT. This sequence encodes CASSQAGGSSNNSPLHF.

The CDR3 DNA reads as TGTGCCAGCAGCTCTGGACAGGGGGCTCTTGGCTACACCTTC. It is translated as CASSSGQGALGYTF. V and J are TRBV5-6 and TRBJ1-2, with 11 positions matching TRBD1. The CDR3 runs 14 residues. Looked up from germline, CDR1 is SGHDT and CDR2 is YYEEEE. After removal of 3 bases from V and 7 bases from J, the junction contained 5 bases not matched to a gene.

This clone was picked up a small number of times. The genes are TRBV2 and TRBJ1-2, with 7 bases identical to TRBD1. CDR1 is SNHLY, CDR2 FYNNEI, per germline. The length of the CDR3 is 16 residues. After removal of 2 bases from V and 4 bases from J, the junction contained 10 bases not matched to a gene. This CDR3 reads CASSETPSGGGYGYTF. CDR3 nucleotide sequence: TGTGCCAGCAGTGAAACGCCCTCAGGGGGGGGCTATGGCTACACCTTC.

The rearrangement joins TRBV3-1 (or the pseudogene TRBV3-2) to TRBJ2-2, with 7 bases that match TRBD1. Germline assignment: CDR1 LGHDT and CDR2 YNNKEL (reference sequence). With 1 base clipped from V and 0 bases from J, the junction kept 2 bases outside the gene matches. The CDR3 sequence is 16 residues long. CDR3 DNA: TGTGCCAGCAGCCAAGCCGGGACAGCGAACACCGGGGAGCTGTTTTTT. Its protein product is CASSQAGTANTGELFF.